Each of the 7 T cell receptor beta chains below was sequenced from the same sample in a study of somatic mutations in cytotoxic T cells in rheumatoid arthritis. Generated by immunoSEQ multiplex PCR, the TCRdb table keeps only in-frame clones and is missing some. The sample yields 18,000 or so clones, less than 75% seen once. Sequencing was carried out using CD8+ T cells sorted from blood. These TCRs come from a woman aged 60-75 years in good health.

The rearrangement uses TRBV11-2 and TRBJ2-7; the D gene is possibly TRBD1 (6 bases). Trimming removed 1 base at V and 0 bases at J, with 16 bases between. CDR3 length: 17 amino acids. From germline, CDR1 is SGHAT and CDR2 FQNNGV. The CDR3: CASSLVPGHLPSYEQYF. The CDR3 DNA sequence: TGTGCCAGCAGCTTAGTACCGGGACACTTACCCTCCTACGAGCAGTACTTC. The variable domain in full, with the rest retrieved from reference TRBV11-2 and TRBJ2-7, is EAGVAQSPRYKIIEKRQSVAFWCNPISGHATLYWYQQILGQGPKLLIQFQNNGVVDDSQLPKDRFSAERLKGVDSTLKIQPAKLEDSAVYLCASSLVPGHLPSYEQYFGPGTRLTVT.

The gene calls are TRBV27 and TRBJ1-2; weak D call: TRBD1 (5 bases). V shed 5 bases and J shed 4 bases, with 14 bases lying between them. This CDR3 spans 14 amino acids. Germline lookup yields CDR1 MNHEY and CDR2 SMNVEV (reference sequence). The chain's CDR3 is CASSAWGGSYGYTF. The CDR3 nucleotides are TGTGCCAGCAGTGCCTGGGGGGGAAGCTATGGCTACACCTTC.

Written as DNA, the CDR3 is TGTGCCAGCAGCAGGCTACAAGAGACCCAGTACTTC. This gives the protein CASSRLQETQYF. The chain combines TRBV2 with TRBJ2-5; D gene unclear. CDR3 size: 12 residues. V was trimmed by 6 bases and J by 2 bases, leaving 7 bases between them. The germline V gene encodes CDR1 SNHLY and CDR2 FYNNEI.

The chain is built from TRBV27 and TRBJ2-5, with 7 positions matching TRBD2. This CDR3 has 14 residues. The germline CDR1 and CDR2 sequences are MNHEY and SMNVEV (reference sequence). The J segment lost 2 bases and the V segment lost 4 bases, leaving 4 bases of the junction unmatched. The CDR3 loop is CASSWASGQETQYF. DNA for the CDR3: TGTGCCAGCAGTTGGGCTAGCGGACAAGAGACCCAGTACTTC.

The V and J genes are TRBV5-1 and TRBJ2-2; 10 bases map to TRBD2. The CDR3 sequence is 18 residues long. In germline, CDR1 is SGHRS, CDR2 YFSETQ. Losses at the gene ends were 1 base for V and 0 bases for J; bases not matched to a gene: 6. The chain's CDR3 is CASSLSLAGVSNTGELFF. The CDR3 DNA sequence: TGCGCCAGCAGCTTGTCCCTAGCGGGGGTGTCGAACACCGGGGAGCTGTTTTTT.

The V gene is TRBV6-1, the J gene TRBJ1-1, with D uncertain. The CDR3 consists of 14 residues. Trimming pared 4 bases from V and 1 base from J, leaving 10 bases between. The germline gives CDR1 MNHNS, CDR2 SASEGT. CDR3 amino acids: CASSVSTENTEAFF. The CDR3 DNA sequence: TGTGCCAGCAGTGTTAGTACAGAGAACACTGAAGCTTTCTTT.

The V gene is TRBV30, the J gene TRBJ2-5; unclear D gene. The better agreement between TRBJ2-7 and the DNA end casts doubt on the J call. Germline V gene sequence: CDR1 GTSNPN, CDR2 SVGIG (reference sequence). This CDR3 region has 13 residues. The CDR3 DNA reads TGTGCCTGGATGGACCGCAGCTCCTACGAGCAGTACTTC. Its protein is CAWMDRSSYEQYF.